Listed here are 29 T cell receptor beta chains from one sample, sequenced in a study of glioma-infiltrating T cells. Amplification of TCR alpha and beta CDR3 regions from RNA used iRepertoire nested multiplex PCR. TCRdb reprocessed the multiplex PCR reads via MiXCR and lists one record per CDR3 protein. The data contain about 140,000 distinct CDR3 sequences, about 39% of them singletons. Sequencing input: glioma tissue, nonneoplastic brain tissue, or PBMCs (not recorded which). Every receptor here comes from a human donor with low-grade glioma or glioblastoma, undergoing nonglioma brain surgery, or in good health (not recorded which).

J is TRBJ2-3 and V is TRBV20-1, with TRBD2 identical over 8 bases. This CDR3 is 16 amino acids long. V lost 5 bases and J lost 3; bases outside the gene matches: 13. Germline CDR1 and CDR2: DFQATT and SNEGSKA (reference sequence). This chain's CDR3 is CSAQRLARGLTDTQYF. CDR3 in DNA: TGCAGTGCTCAAAGACTAGCGAGGGGTTTAACAGATACGCAGTATTTT.

The table lists this clonotype with a few counts. J is TRBJ1-3 and V is TRBV6-6; unclear D gene. The CDR3 has 15 residues. The germline gives CDR1 MNHNY, CDR2 SVGAGI (reference sequence). V lost 0 bases to trimming and J lost 4 bases, with 10 bases between them. CDR3 residues: CASSYSWAQGNTIYF. As DNA, the CDR3 is TGTGCCAGCAGTTACTCATGGGCGCAAGGAAACACCATATATTTT.

This clonotype showed up many times. The rearrangement links TRBV6-1 to TRBJ2-6; D remains ambiguous. The CDR3 spans 14 residues. Germline V gene data show CDR1 as MNHNS and CDR2 as SASEGT. With 7 bases removed from V and 0 bases from J, the gap between germline ends came to 7 bases. CDR3 amino acids: CASKPSSGANVLTF. The CDR3 DNA reads TGTGCCAGCAAGCCAAGCTCTGGGGCCAACGTCCTGACTTTC.

The table lists this clonotype with a few counts. This chain connects TRBV7-2 to TRBJ2-1; 11 bases fit TRBD1. The ends lost 4 bases at V and 7 bases at J; junction bases unmatched: 9. The V gene's germline CDR1 is SGHTA and CDR2 FQGNSA. This CDR3 contains 16 residues. CDR3 coding DNA: TGTGCCAGCAGCTCCATGGACAGGGGGCCCTTAAATGAGCAGTTCTTC. It encodes CASSSMDRGPLNEQFF.

The chain is built from TRBV28 and TRBJ1-6; D remains ambiguous. The CDR3 loop spans 15 amino acids. Looked up from germline, CDR1 is MDHEN and CDR2 is SYDVKM. Trimming pared 5 bases from V and 7 bases from J, leaving 15 bases between. CDR3 sequence: CASSREQGTNSPLHF. CDR3 coding DNA: TGTGCCAGCAGTCGCGAGCAAGGAACCAATTCACCCCTCCACTTT.

The chain carries TRBV11-2 and TRBJ1-1; D is perhaps TRBD1 (6 bases). V was trimmed by 2 bases and J by 10 bases, leaving 11 bases between them. This CDR3 is built from 12 residues. CDR1 is SGHAT, CDR2 FQNNGV, per germline. As DNA, the CDR3 is TGTGCCAGCAGCTTAACGGGGGGGCGAGCTTTCTTT. It encodes CASSLTGGRAFF.

The chain couples TRBV2 to TRBJ2-7; unclear D gene. The CDR3 length is 13 residues. Germline lookup yields CDR1 SNHLY and CDR2 FYNNEI. Trimming pared 1 base from V and 8 bases from J, leaving 12 bases between. Here the CDR3 reads CASSEEGPDKQYF. The CDR3 DNA follows: TGTGCCAGCAGTGAAGAAGGGCCGGATAAGCAGTACTTC.

V gene TRBV10-3 combines with J gene TRBJ1-1; TRBD1 matches 7 bases. The length of the CDR3 is 15 residues. With 6 bases clipped from V and 0 bases from J, the junction kept 7 bases outside the gene matches. Germline loops: CDR1 ENHRY, CDR2 SYGVKD. CDR3 nucleotides: TGTGCCATCAGCACGGACAGGATCATGAACACTGAAGCTTTCTTT. Translating gives CAISTDRIMNTEAFF.

About this clonotype: One junction end disagrees with the germline gene, perhaps due to a read error. The chain has TRBV27 and TRBJ2-3; 8 bases are shared with TRBD2. Per germline, CDR1 MNHEY and CDR2 SMNVEV (reference sequence). The CDR3 has 15 residues. The CDR3 DNA sequence: TGTGCCAGCAGTCACAGGACTAGCCCCCCAGATACGCAGTATTTC. This translates into CASSHRTSPPDTQYF.

This clonotype was detected a few times. The chain recombines TRBV20-1 with TRBJ2-3; TRBD2 might be the D (5 bases). CDR3 length: 15 amino acids. Per the germline V gene, CDR1 is DFQATT and CDR2 is SNEGSKA (reference sequence). Trimming left V 0 bases short and J 2 bases short, with 12 bases between. The CDR3 nucleotides are TGCAGTGCTAGAGACCTTAGCGTGACCACAGATACGCAGTATTTT. It specifies CSARDLSVTTDTQYF.

This clonotype showed up just a few times. The chain has TRBV4-1 and TRBJ1-3; perhaps TRBD1 as D (6 bases). The CDR3 contains 19 residues. With 3 bases removed from V and 0 bases from J, the gap between germline ends came to 21 bases. Germline V gene sequence: CDR1 MGHRA, CDR2 YSYEKL. CDR3 protein: CASSHPPGGPTFSGNTIYF. The DNA of the CDR3 is TGCGCCAGCAGCCACCCCCCCGGGGGGCCGACATTCTCTGGAAACACCATATATTTT.

The gene calls are TRBV2 and TRBJ1-5; possible D gene TRBD1, 5 bases. Germline V gives CDR1 SNHLY, CDR2 FYNNEI. V dropped 2 bases and J dropped 5 bases, with 10 bases sitting between them. CDR3 length: 14 amino acids. CDR3 sequence: CASSERPRDQPQHF. The CDR3 bases are TGTGCCAGCAGTGAACGTCCCAGGGATCAGCCCCAGCATTTT.

The DNA of the CDR3 is TGTGCCAGCAGTTATCGCGGAGGGGGGGCGTACAATGAGCAGTACTTC. Protein: CASSYRGGGAYNEQYF. The chain has TRBV6-2 or TRBV6-3 and TRBJ2-7, with a weak D call TRBD2 (7 bases). Germline values: CDR1 MNHEY, CDR2 SVGEGT. CDR3 length equals 16 residues. The ends were cut back, 3 bases at V and 7 bases at J, with 22 bases in the middle.

This clonotype has a handful of counts. This chain connects TRBV28 to TRBJ2-3; D gene unclear. From germline, CDR1 is MDHEN and CDR2 SYDVKM. There are 13 residues in the CDR3. Trimming removed 5 bases at V and 12 bases at J, with 18 bases between. CDR3 in amino acids: CASSNPGGLSQYF. Here the CDR3 DNA reads TGTGCCAGCAGTAACCCGGGTGGCCTATCACAGTATTTT.

The chain combines TRBV6-1 with TRBJ2-5, with D unclear. CDR1 and CDR2 (germline): MNHNS, SASEGT. The CDR3 extends over 14 amino acids. Trimming cost V 6 bases and J 7 bases, with 18 bases left between them. The CDR3 sequence: CASRPIGEGGTQYF. The DNA of the CDR3 is TGTGCCAGCAGACCAATTGGGGAAGGCGGGACCCAGTACTTC.

This clonotype was picked up a small number of times. The rearrangement joins TRBV6-1 to TRBJ2-1; D unresolved. The V gene's germline CDR1 is MNHNS and CDR2 SASEGT. This CDR3 spans 14 amino acids. Trimming took 7 bases from V and 13 from J, leaving 23 bases between them. The CDR3 DNA reads as TGTGCCAGCATTTCGCGGCAAACACCATACTACCAGTTCTTC. It specifies CASISRQTPYYQFF.

V is TRBV20-1 and J is TRBJ2-5; TRBD2 is a possible D gene (5 bases). Germline V gives CDR1 DFQATT, CDR2 SNEGSKA (reference sequence). The CDR3 length is 13 residues. Trimming took 5 bases from V and 4 from J, leaving 14 bases between them. This CDR3 is CSAPKLGGETQYF. Here the CDR3 DNA reads TGCAGTGCTCCTAAACTAGGCGGAGAGACCCAGTACTTC.

This sequence joins TRBV20-1 and TRBJ1-6; D gene ambiguous. CDR1 DFQATT and CDR2 SNEGSKA come from the germline V gene (reference sequence). Between the trimmed V and J ends, which lost 0 bases and 6 bases, there was a span of 3 bases. This CDR3 region has 12 residues. CDR3 DNA: TGCAGTGCTAGAGAGGGTAATTCACCCCTCCACTTT. It codes for CSAREGNSPLHF.

V gene TRBV20-1 combines with J gene TRBJ1-5; D is unclear. Germline V gene data show CDR1 as DFQATT and CDR2 as SNEGSKA (reference sequence). The ends were cut back, 0 bases at V and 1 base at J, with 7 bases in the middle. This CDR3 spans 14 amino acids. This chain's CDR3 is CSARDYRSNQPQHF. CDR3 coding DNA: TGCAGTGCTAGAGATTACAGAAGCAATCAGCCCCAGCATTTT.

The chain carries TRBV7-9 and TRBJ2-1; 7 positions match TRBD1. The CDR3 totals 15 residues. Germline assignment: CDR1 SEHNR and CDR2 FQNEAQ (reference sequence). The trim removed 1 base at V and 10 bases at J, leaving 10 bases unmatched. The CDR3 loop reads CASSLGGQSSYEQFF. CDR3 coding DNA: TGTGCCAGCAGCTTAGGGGGACAGAGCTCCTACGAGCAGTTCTTC.

This chain links TRBV6-1 with TRBJ2-6; 9 bases are shared with TRBD1. CDR1 and CDR2 (germline): MNHNS, SASEGT. J lost 0 bases, V lost 4 bases, and 4 bases had no gene match. There are 17 residues in the CDR3. The CDR3 sequence: CASSASQGASGANVLTF. CDR3 in DNA: TGTGCCAGCAGTGCTTCACAGGGGGCCTCTGGGGCCAACGTCCTGACTTTC.

This clonotype has only one observation. The chain employs TRBV18 and TRBJ2-3; 10 bases agree with TRBD1. Germline V gene lookup returns CDR1 KGHSH and CDR2 LQKENI. V shed 2 bases and J 4 bases; nucleotides not matched to a gene: 3. The CDR3 extends over 15 amino acids. CDR3 in DNA: TGTGCCAGCTCACCAGGACAGGGGGTCGCAGATACGCAGTATTTT. It yields the protein CASSPGQGVADTQYF. The variable domain in full, completed from reference TRBV18 and TRBJ2-3, reads NAGVMQNPRHLVRRRGQEARLRCSPMKGHSHVYWYRQLPEEGLKFMVYLQKENIIDESGMPKERFSAEFPKEGPSILRIQQVVRGDSAAYFCASSPGQGVADTQYFGPGTRLTVL.

The chain recombines TRBV20-1 with TRBJ1-5; D gene unclear. The CDR3 totals 14 residues. CDR1 and CDR2 from the germline V gene are DFQATT and SNEGSKA (reference sequence). The V gene lost 5 bases and the J gene lost 1 base, with 12 bases spanning the gap. The CDR3 reads CSAGPTASNQPQHF. The CDR3 DNA reads TGCAGTGCTGGTCCAACAGCGAGCAATCAGCCCCAGCATTTT.

This clonotype was detected only a few times. The rearrangement uses TRBV20-1 and TRBJ2-1; TRBD2 aligns across 8 bases. This CDR3 contains 11 residues. V shed 6 bases and J 11 bases; nucleotides not matched to a gene: 6. Germline values: CDR1 DFQATT, CDR2 SNEGSKA (reference sequence). The CDR3 DNA reads TGCAGTGCGGGACTAGGGGGGAAGCAGTTCTTC. It encodes CSAGLGGKQFF.

V usage is TRBV6-5 and J usage is TRBJ1-1, with D perhaps matching TRBD1 (5 bases). The V gene lost 2 bases and the J gene lost 2 bases, with 15 bases spanning the gap. The V gene's germline CDR1 is MNHEY and CDR2 SVGAGI. The CDR3 runs to 16 residues. The CDR3 nucleotides read TGTGCCAGCAGTTACCTCCAGGGCAAAGAAAACACTGAAGCTTTCTTT. Residues: CASSYLQGKENTEAFF.

Notes on this clonotype: The junction departs from the called germline gene at one end, perhaps through a read error. V is TRBV6-2 or TRBV6-3 and J is TRBJ2-1; D perhaps matches TRBD1 (5 bases). CDR3 length: 14 amino acids. CDR1 is MNHEY and CDR2 is SVGEGT in the germline V gene. The CDR3 sequence is CASRHRSPYNEQSF. The CDR3 bases are TGTGCCAGCCGTCACAGGAGTCCCTACAATGAGCAGTCCTTC.

This clonotype was counted a single time. CDR3 amino acids: CASSSGLAGVNEQFF. CDR3 nucleotide sequence: TGTGCCAGCAGCTCGGGACTAGCGGGAGTAAATGAGCAGTTCTTC. The chain uses TRBV7-2 and TRBJ2-1, with TRBD2 identical over 14 bases. The CDR3 sequence is 15 residues long. V lost 4 bases and J lost 7; bases outside the gene matches: 3. Looked up from germline, CDR1 is SGHTA and CDR2 is FQGNSA.

The chain recombines TRBV15 with TRBJ1-5; no clear D. Between the trimmed V and J ends, which lost 0 bases and 7 bases, there was a span of 13 bases. This CDR3 spans 15 amino acids. Germline assignment: CDR1 LNHNV and CDR2 YYDKDF (reference sequence). CDR3 sequence reads: CATSRDLGVGQPQHF. The CDR3 DNA is TGTGCCACCAGCAGAGATCTGGGAGTAGGGCAGCCCCAGCATTTT.

In this sample, this clonotype turned up a few times. The J gene is TRBJ2-1, the V gene TRBV20-1, with D perhaps TRBD1 or TRBD2 (6 bases each). The CDR3 covers 14 residues. V lost 3 bases and J lost 8, with 17 bases in between. The V gene's germline CDR1 is DFQATT and CDR2 SNEGSKA (reference sequence). The CDR3 sequence is CSASPRGPGDEQFF. CDR3 nucleotide sequence: TGCAGTGCTAGTCCCCGGGGGCCTGGGGATGAGCAGTTCTTC.